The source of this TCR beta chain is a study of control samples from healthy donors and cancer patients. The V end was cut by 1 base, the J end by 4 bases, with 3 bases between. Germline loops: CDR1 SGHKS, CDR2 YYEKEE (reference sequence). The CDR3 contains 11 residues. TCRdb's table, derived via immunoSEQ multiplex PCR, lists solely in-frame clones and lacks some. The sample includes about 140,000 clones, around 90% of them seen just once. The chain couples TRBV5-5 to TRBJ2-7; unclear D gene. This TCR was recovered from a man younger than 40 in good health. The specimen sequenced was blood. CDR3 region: CASSLTYEQYF. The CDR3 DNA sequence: TGTGCCAGCAGCTTGACGTACGAGCAGTACTTC.